Each of the 5 T cell receptor beta chains below was sequenced from the same sample in a study of T cells in tumors after PD-1 blockade. Some clones are missing from TCRdb's copy, which holds only in-frame ones; the method was immunoSEQ multiplex PCR. This table holds approximately 47,000 clones, 81% found once. This specimen was PBMCs, taken before anti-PD-1 treatment. Receptor source: a human donor with basal cell carcinoma.

This rearrangement joins TRBV27 to TRBJ1-2, with D perhaps TRBD1 (6 bases). Germline V gives CDR1 MNHEY, CDR2 SMNVEV (reference sequence). The CDR3 is 16 amino acids. V was pared by 0 bases and J by 4 bases, with 15 bases between. CDR3 loop: CASSLSLAGAIYGYTF. CDR3 bases: TGTGCCAGCAGTTTATCCCTCGCAGGGGCCATCTATGGCTACACCTTC.

The rearrangement uses TRBV4-2 and TRBJ2-7; 10 nucleotides match TRBD2. After removal of 0 bases from V and 0 bases from J, the junction contained 11 bases not matched to a gene. Germline-derived CDR1 and CDR2 are LGHNA and YNFKEQ. The CDR3 runs 19 residues. The CDR3 DNA sequence: TGTGCCAGCAGCCAAGATCGGCTAGCGGGGGCCGTGAGCTCCTACGAGCAGTACTTC. Its translation is CASSQDRLAGAVSSYEQYF.

This clone was counted between two and nine times. The CDR3 here is CARSLEEGASYEQYF. The CDR3 coding sequence is TGTGCCAGAAGCTTGGAGGAAGGGGCATCCTACGAGCAGTACTTC. J is TRBJ2-7 and V is TRBV5-3; D is perhaps TRBD1 (5 bases). TRBV5-3 is designated an ORF whose function remains uncertain. Trimming stripped 0 bases from V and 1 base from J, with 11 bases between. The CDR3 spans 15 residues.

The V gene is TRBV10-1, the J gene TRBJ1-5, with 7 bases identical to TRBD1. The CDR3 spans 13 residues. From germline, CDR1 is WNHNN and CDR2 SYGVQD (reference sequence). V lost 3 bases, J lost 6 bases, and 2 bases stayed unmatched. The CDR3 is CASSEGGGQPQHF. CDR3 bases: TGCGCCAGCAGTGAAGGGGGCGGTCAGCCCCAGCATTTT.

The genes are TRBV12-5 and TRBJ2-3; TRBD1 might be the D (5 bases). Germline CDR1 and CDR2: LGHNT and FRNRAP. This CDR3 is built from 13 residues. The V end was cut by 2 bases, the J end by 8 bases, with 11 bases between. The CDR3 loop is CASGLSQGSTQYF. The CDR3 DNA is TGTGCTAGTGGTTTGTCCCAGGGTTCTACGCAGTATTTT. The full variable domain, its missing parts supplied by reference TRBV12-5 and TRBJ2-3, is DARVTQTPRHKVTEMGQEVTMRCQPILGHNTVFWYRQTMMQGLELLAYFRNRAPLDDSGMPKDRFSAEMPDATLATLKIQPSEPRDSAVYFCASGLSQGSTQYFGPGTRLTVL.